This entry is about one T cell receptor beta chain. Its matching antigen is unknown. This entry belongs to a study of CD8+ T cells in alopecia areata. On the study more broadly: Tofacitinib continued for 6 to 18 months and was then withheld for 6 months. Severity was scored as percentage of affected scalp area in treated patients. Broader study findings: Normal scalp had lower clonality than lesional scalp, with alopecia totalis/universalis lesions showing this most strongly. The study found that many expanded lesional clones persisted in scalp and blood during tofacitinib.

It was cDNA, reverse transcribed from extracted RNA, that served as the sequencing template. TCRdb keeps only in-frame clones here, not all; method: immunoSEQ multiplex PCR. The sample contains 100,000 to 150,000 clones, approximately 60% of which appear only once. Stated treatment: oral pan-JAK inhibitor, 5-10 mg twice daily. Germline V CDR1 and CDR2: SGHTA, FQGNSA. This CDR3 region has 14 residues. Trimming took 7 bases from V and 0 from J, leaving 13 bases between them. V gene TRBV7-2 combines with J gene TRBJ2-7; D not resolved. The sample consisted of CD4+ T cells sorted from blood, taken at week 4, from a patient treated with tofacitinib. This receptor was obtained from a human donor with alopecia areata. DNA for the CDR3: TGTGCCAGCAACCTACACGGCGACTCCTACGAGCAGTACTTC. It yields the protein CASNLHGDSYEQYF.